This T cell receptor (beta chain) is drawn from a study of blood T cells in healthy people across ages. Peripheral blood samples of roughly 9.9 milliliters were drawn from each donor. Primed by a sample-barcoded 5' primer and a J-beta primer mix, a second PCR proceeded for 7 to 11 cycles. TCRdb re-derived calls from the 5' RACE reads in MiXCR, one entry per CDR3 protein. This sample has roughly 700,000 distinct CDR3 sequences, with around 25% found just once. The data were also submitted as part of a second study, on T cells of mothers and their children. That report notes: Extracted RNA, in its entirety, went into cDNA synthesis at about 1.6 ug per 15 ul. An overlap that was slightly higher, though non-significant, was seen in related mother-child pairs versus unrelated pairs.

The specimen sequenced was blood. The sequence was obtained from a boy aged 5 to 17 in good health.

CDR3 region: CASNNLQGHTEAFF. DNA of the CDR3: TGTGCCAGCAATAACCTACAGGGACACACTGAAGCTTTCTTT. This rearrangement joins TRBV6-5 to TRBJ1-1; perhaps TRBD1 as D (6 bases). Trimming removed 7 bases from V and 3 bases from J, with 15 bases in between. The CDR3 contains 14 residues. Germline CDR1 is MNHEY and CDR2 is SVGAGI.